This section outlines one TCR beta chain sequence together with its context. Its antigen is as yet unknown. This sample is drawn from a study of T cell clonotyping in hematopoietic cell transplantation. Whole-study results and caveats: Few recipient clonotypes overlapped donors; over 95% were de novo at given depth.

The CDR3 has 12 amino acids. Per germline, CDR1 SEHNR and CDR2 FQNEAQ (reference sequence). Trimming took 3 bases from V and 12 from J, leaving 14 bases between them. TCRdb keeps only in-frame clones here, not all; method: immunoSEQ multiplex PCR. The sample lists 10,000 to 15,000 clones; more than 80% were seen once. This clonotype was obtained from a man aged 25-40 years in good health. Some clones in this sample may be carry-over from other donors' samples. V gene TRBV7-9 combines with J gene TRBJ1-1; D is ambiguous. Sequenced sample: peripheral blood mononuclear cells. CDR3 protein: CASSFRTGLPFF. DNA of the CDR3: TGTGCCAGCAGCTTTCGTACGGGCTTACCTTTCTTT.